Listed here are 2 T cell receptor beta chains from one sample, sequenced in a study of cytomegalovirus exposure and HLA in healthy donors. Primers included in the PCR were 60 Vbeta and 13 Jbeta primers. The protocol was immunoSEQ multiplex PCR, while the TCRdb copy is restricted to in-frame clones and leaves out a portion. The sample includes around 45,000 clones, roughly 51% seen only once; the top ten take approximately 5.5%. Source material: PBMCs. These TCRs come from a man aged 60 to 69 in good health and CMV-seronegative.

The CDR3 DNA sequence: TGTGCCAGCAGTGAAGCCCCGCGGGTCACAGATACGCAGTATTTT. Residues: CASSEAPRVTDTQYF. This sequence joins TRBV2 and TRBJ2-3; weak D call: TRBD2 (5 bases). Trimming stripped 0 bases from V and 2 bases from J, with 9 bases between. Germline lookup yields CDR1 SNHLY and CDR2 FYNNEI. The CDR3 consists of 15 residues.

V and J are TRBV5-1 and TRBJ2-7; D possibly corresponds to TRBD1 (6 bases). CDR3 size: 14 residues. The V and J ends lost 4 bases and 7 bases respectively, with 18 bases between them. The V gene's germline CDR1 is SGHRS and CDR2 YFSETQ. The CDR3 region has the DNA TGCGCCAGCAGCCAACAGGGTTGGCGCTATGAGCAGTACTTC. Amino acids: CASSQQGWRYEQYF.